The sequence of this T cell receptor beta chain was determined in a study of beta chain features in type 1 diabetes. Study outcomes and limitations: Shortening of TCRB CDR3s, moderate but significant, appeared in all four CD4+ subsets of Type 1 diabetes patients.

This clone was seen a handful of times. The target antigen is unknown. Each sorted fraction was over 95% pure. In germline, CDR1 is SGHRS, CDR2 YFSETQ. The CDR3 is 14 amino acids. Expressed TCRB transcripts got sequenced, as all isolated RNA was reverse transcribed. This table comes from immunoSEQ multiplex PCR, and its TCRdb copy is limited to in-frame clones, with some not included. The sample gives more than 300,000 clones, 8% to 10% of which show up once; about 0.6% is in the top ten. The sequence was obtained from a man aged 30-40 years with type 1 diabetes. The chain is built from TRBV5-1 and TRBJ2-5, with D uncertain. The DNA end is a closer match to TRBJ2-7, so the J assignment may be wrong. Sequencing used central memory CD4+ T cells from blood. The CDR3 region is CASSLGRTPYEQYF. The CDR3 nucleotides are TGCGCCAGCAGCTTGGGTAGGACCCCCTACGAGCAGTACTTC.